This T cell receptor (beta chain) was sequenced in a study of breast tumors, draining lymph nodes, adjacent tissues. TCRdb reprocessed the multiplex PCR reads via MiXCR and lists one record per CDR3 protein. The data contain 66,000 or so distinct CDR3 sequences, roughly two fifths of them seen just once; the ten biggest clones take up about 8.4%. This clonotype was observed many times. Its matching antigen is unknown. Notes on the study in general: Most tumor T cells seemingly derive from lymph node, then expand in tumor. Luminal-like breast cancer showed significantly higher tumor–nontumor repertoire similarity than basal-like. Compared with lymph nodes, tumors were less diverse; compared with nontumor tissue, more.

The sequenced sample was breast tumor tissue. The clonotype comes from a female donor with breast cancer. Some clones in this sample may be carry-over from other donors' samples.

This CDR3 is CASSGPGPTPVSTDTQYF. DNA for the CDR3: TGTGCCAGCAGCGGTCCGGGACCGACGCCTGTGAGCACAGATACGCAGTATTTT. V and J are TRBV9 and TRBJ2-3; either TRBD1 or TRBD2 may fit D (5 bases each). The V end lost 3 bases, the J end lost 0 bases, and 20 bases lay between the germline ends. Germline assignment: CDR1 SGDLS and CDR2 YYNGEE. The length of the CDR3 is 18 residues.